This T cell receptor beta chain was sequenced during a study of blood T cell repertoires in COVID-19. The CDR3 totals 13 residues. V lost 5 bases and J lost 1, with 7 bases in between. Germline V CDR1 and CDR2: LNHDA, SQIVND (reference sequence). Under the authors' procedure: Reference gene primer amplification in the assay estimated nucleated cell counts. TCRdb keeps only in-frame clones here, not all; method: immunoSEQ multiplex PCR. The V and J calls and the clone size are those of that table, but D and trimming were determined from the DNA. The sample lists about 57,000 clones, about 81% occurring once.

The TCR was taken from a woman in her sixties or seventies with acute or convalescent COVID-19. Sequencing input: peripheral blood. This chain joins TRBV19 and TRBJ2-3; D call uncertain. This chain's CDR3 is CASSPWRTDTQYF. For the CDR3, the DNA is TGTGCCAGTAGTCCTTGGCGCACAGATACGCAGTATTTT.